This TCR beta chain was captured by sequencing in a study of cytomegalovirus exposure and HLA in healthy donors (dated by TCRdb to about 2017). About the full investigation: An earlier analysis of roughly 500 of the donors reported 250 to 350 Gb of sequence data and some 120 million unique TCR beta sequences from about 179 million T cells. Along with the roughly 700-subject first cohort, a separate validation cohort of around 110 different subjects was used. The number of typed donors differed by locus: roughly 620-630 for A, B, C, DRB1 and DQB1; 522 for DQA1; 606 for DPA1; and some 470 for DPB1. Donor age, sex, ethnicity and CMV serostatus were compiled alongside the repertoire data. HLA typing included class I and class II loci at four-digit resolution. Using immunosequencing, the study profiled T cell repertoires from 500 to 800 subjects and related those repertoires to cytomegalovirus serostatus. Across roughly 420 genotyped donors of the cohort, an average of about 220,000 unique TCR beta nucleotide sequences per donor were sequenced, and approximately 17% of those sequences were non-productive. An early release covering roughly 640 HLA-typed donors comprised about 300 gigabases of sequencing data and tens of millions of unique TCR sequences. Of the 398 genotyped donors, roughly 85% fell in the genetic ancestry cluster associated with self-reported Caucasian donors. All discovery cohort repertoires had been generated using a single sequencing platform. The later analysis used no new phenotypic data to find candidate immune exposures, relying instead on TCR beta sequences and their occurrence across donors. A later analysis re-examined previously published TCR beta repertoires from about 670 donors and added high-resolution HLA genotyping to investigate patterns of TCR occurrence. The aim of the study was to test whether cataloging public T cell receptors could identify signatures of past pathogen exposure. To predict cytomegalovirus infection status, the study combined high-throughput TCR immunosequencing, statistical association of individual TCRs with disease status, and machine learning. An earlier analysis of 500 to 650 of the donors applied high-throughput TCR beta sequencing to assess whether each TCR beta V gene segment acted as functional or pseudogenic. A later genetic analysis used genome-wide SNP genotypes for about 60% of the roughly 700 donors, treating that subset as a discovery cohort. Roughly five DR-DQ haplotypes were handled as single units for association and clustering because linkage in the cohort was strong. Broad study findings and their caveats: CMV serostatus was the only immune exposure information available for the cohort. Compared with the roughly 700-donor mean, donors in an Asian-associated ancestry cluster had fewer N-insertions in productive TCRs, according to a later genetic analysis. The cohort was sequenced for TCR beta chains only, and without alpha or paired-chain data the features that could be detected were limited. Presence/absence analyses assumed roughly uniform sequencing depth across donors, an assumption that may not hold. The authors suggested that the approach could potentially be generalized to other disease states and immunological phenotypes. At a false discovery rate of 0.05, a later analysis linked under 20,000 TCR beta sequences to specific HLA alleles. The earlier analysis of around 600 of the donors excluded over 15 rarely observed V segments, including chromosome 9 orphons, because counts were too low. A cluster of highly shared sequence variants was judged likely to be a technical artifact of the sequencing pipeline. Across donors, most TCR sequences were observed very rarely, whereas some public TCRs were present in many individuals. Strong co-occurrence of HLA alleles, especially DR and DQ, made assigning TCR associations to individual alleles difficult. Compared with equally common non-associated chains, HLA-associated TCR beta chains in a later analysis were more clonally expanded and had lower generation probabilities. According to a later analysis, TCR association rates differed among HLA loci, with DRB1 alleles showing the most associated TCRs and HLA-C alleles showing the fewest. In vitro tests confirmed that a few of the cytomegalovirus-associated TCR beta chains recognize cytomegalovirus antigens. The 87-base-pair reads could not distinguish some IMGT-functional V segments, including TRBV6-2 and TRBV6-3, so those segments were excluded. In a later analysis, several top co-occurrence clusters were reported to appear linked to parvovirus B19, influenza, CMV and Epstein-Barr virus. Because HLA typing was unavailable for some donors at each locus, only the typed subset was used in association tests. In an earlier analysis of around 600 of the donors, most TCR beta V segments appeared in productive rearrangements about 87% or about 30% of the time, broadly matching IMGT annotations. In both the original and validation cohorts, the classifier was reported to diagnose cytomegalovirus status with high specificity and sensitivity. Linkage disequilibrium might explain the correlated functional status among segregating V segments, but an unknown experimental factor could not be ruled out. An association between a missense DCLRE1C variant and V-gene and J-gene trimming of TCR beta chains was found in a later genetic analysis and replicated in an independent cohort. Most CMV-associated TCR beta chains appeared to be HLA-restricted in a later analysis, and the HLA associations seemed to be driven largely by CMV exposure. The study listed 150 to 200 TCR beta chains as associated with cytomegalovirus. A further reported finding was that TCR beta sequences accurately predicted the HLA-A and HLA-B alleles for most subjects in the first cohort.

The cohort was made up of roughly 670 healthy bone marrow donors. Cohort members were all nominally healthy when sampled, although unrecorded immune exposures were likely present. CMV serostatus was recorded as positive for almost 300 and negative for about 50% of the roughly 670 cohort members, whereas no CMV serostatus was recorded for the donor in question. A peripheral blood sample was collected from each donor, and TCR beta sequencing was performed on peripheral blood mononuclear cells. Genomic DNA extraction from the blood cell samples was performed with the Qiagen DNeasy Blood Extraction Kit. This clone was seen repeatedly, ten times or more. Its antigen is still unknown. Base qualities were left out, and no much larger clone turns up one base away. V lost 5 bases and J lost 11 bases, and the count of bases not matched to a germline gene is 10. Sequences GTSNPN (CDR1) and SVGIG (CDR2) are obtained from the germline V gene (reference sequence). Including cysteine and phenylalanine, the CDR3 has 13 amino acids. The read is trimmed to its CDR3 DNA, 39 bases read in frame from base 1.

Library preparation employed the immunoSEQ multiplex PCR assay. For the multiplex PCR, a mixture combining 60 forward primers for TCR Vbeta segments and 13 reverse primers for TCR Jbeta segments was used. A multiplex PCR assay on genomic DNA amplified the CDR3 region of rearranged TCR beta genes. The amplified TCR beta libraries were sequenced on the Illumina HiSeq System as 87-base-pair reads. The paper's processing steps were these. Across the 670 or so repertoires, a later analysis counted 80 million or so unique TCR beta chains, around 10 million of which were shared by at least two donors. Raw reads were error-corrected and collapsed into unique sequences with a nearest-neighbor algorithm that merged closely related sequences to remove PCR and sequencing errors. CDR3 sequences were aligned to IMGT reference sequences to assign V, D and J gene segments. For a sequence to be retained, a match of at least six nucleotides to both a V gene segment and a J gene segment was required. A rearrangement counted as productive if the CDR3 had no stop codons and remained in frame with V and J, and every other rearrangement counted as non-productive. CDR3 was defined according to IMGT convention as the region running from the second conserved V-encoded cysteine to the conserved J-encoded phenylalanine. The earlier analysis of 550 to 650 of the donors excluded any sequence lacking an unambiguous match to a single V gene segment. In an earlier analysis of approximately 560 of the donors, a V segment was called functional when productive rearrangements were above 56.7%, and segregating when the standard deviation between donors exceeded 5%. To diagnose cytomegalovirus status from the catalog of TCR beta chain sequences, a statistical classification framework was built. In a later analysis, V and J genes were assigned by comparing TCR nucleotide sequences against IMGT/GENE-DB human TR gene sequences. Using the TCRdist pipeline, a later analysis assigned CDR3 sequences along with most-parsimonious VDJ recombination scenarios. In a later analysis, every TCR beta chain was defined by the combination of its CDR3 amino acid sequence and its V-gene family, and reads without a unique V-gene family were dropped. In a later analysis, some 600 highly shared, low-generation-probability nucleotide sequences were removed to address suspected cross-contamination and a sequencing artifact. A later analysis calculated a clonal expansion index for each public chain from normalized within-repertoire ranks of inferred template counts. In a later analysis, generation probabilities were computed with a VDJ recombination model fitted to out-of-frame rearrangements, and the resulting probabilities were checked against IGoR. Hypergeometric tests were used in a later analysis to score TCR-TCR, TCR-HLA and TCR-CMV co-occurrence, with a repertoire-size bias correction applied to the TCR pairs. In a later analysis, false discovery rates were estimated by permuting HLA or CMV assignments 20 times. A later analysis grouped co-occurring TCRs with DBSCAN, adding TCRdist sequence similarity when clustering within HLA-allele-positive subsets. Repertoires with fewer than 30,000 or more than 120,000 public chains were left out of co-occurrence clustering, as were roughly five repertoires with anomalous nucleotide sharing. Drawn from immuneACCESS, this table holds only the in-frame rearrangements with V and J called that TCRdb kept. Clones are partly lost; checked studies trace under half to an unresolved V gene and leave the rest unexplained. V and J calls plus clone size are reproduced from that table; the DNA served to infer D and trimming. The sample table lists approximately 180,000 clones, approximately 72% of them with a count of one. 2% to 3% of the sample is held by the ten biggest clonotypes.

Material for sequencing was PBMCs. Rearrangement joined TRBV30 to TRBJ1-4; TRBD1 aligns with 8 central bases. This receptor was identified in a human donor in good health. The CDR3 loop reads CAWEQDRESKLFF. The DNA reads TGTGCCTGGGAACAGGACAGGGAGTCGAAACTGTTTTTT.